The present TCR beta chain was sequenced within a study of blood T cell repertoires in COVID-19. About the research overall: From T cells, B-cell-depleted T cells, or PBMCs came the material, which was cDNA or gDNA.

The CDR3 length is 15 residues. Germline trimming cut 1 base from V and 6 bases from J; bases unmatched to any gene: 6. Germline V gene data show CDR1 as SGHTA and CDR2 as FQGNSA. TCRdb's copy holds only in-frame clones and misses some; the assay was immunoSEQ multiplex PCR. The sample holds nearly 250,000 clones, about 82% seen once. This sequence joins TRBV7-2 and TRBJ2-3; 8 nucleotides line up with TRBD1. Sequencing was done on a sample of peripheral blood. The receptor's source is an elderly woman with COVID-19, enrolled during active disease. The DNA of the CDR3 is TGTGCCAGCAGCTTAGGTGGGGACAGGTTTGATACGCAGTATTTT. This sequence encodes CASSLGGDRFDTQYF.